The rows below give T cell receptor beta chains drawn from one sample of a study of blood T cells in healthy people across ages. A single record per CDR3 protein comes from TCRdb applying MiXCR to the 5' RACE reads. The top ten hold approximately 4% of the sample, which has 800,000 or so distinct CDR3 sequences, just under 25% seen once. The same sample was also used in a study of T cells of mothers and their children.

Specimen: blood. The receptor source for this set is a boy aged 5-17 years in good health. Each CDR3 is given with its conserved first and last residue.

TRBJ1-2	TRBV7-2	12	CASSSDRGEYAF
TRBJ2-1	TRBV15	12	CATSILGGQQFF
TRBJ2-5	TRBV28	16	CASSSGGPGTQETQYF
TRBJ2-1	TRBV19	16	CASSIDQSPSYNEQFF
TRBJ1-2	TRBV4-1	15	CASSREDRVSTGYTF
-	TRBV27	14	CASMPGQGFCEQYF
TRBJ2-7	TRBV20-1	15	CSAGHRDSYSYEQYF
TRBJ1-4	TRBV12-3/TRBV12-4	15	CASSDRTGGNEKLFF
TRBJ2-6	TRBV20-1	18	CSARDGRGSPSGANVLTF
TRBJ2-5	TRBV27	16	CASSSLGTGTQETQYF
-	TRBV27	13	CASGTGTLAEQFF
TRBJ1-2	TRBV4-1	16	CASRPPGQGSHYGYTF
TRBJ1-1	TRBV7-2	13	CASSLQGGTEAFF
TRBJ2-7	TRBV6-4	13	CASSREIGHEQYF
-	TRBV19	12	CASSIQVGEQFF
-	TRBV20-1	15	CSASSPGLVRNEQFF